Ten or more counts support the clone carrying this T cell receptor beta chain. The data belong to a study of early T cells in non-severe SARS-CoV-2 infection. Each CDR3 protein is one row after TCRdb ran MiXCR on the 5' RACE reads. This table holds tens of thousands of distinct CDR3 sequences, less than 15% found once. The sequence was obtained from an adult who was a healthcare worker with PCR-confirmed SARS-CoV-2 infection or an uninfected control (not recorded which). Sequencing was carried out using whole blood.

In DNA, the CDR3 is TGTGCCAGCAGCCAGGTCTTAGAGTGGGACACTGAAGCTTTCTTT. Translating gives CASSQVLEWDTEAFF. This chain links TRBV3-1 with TRBJ1-1, with D unresolved. Germline values: CDR1 LGHDT, CDR2 YNNKEL (reference sequence). This CDR3 spans 15 amino acids. V shed 3 bases and J shed 3 bases, with 14 bases lying between them.